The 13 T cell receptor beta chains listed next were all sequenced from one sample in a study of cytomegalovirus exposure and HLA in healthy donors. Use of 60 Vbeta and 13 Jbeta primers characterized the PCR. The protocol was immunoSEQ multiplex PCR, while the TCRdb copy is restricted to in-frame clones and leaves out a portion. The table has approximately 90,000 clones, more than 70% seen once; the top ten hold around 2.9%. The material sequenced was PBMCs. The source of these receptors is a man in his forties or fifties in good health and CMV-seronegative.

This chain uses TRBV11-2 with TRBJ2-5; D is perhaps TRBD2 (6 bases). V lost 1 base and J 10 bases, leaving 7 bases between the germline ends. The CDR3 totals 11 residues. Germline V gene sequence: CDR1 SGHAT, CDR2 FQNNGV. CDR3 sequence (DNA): TGTGCCAGCAGCTTAGCGGGGGACCAGTACTTC. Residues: CASSLAGDQYF.

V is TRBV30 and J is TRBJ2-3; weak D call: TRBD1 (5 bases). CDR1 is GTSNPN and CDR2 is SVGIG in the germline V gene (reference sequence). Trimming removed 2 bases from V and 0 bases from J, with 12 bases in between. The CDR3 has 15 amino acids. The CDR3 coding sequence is TGTGCCTGGAGTTTGACAGCTCCGAGCACAGATACGCAGTATTTT. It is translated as CAWSLTAPSTDTQYF.

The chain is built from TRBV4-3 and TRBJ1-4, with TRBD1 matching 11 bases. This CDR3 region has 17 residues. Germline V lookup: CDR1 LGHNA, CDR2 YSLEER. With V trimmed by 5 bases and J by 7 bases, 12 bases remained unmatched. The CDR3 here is CASSSGGTGTGGEKLFF. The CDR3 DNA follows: TGCGCCAGCAGCTCGGGGGGAACCGGGACAGGGGGTGAAAAACTGTTTTTT.

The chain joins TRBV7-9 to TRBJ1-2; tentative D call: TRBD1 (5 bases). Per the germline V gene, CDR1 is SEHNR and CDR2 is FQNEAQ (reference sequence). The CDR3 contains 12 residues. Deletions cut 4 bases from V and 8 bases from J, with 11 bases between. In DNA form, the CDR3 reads TGTGCCAGCAGCTCCTCAGGGCCGGGCTACACCTTC. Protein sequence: CASSSSGPGYTF.

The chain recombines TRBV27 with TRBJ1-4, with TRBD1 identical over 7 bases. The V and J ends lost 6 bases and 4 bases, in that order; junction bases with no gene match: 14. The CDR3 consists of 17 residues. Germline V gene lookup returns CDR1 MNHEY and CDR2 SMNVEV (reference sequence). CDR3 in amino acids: CASRPFFSGTDNEKLFF. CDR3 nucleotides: TGTGCCAGCAGACCGTTCTTTTCCGGGACAGATAATGAAAAACTGTTTTTT.

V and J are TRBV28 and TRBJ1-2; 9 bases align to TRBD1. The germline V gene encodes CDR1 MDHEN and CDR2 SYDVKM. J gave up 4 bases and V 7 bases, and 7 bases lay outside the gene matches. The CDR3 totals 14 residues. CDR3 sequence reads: CASTWTGVTYGYTF. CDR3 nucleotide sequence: TGTGCCAGCACATGGACAGGGGTGACCTATGGCTACACCTTC.

CDR3 sequence reads: CASSNTGLPALSQYF. CDR3 DNA sequence: TGTGCCAGCAGCAACACGGGACTCCCGGCCCTGTCCCAGTACTTC. The chain carries TRBV5-5 and TRBJ2-5, with a tentative D call TRBD2 (6 bases). This CDR3 is built from 15 residues. Germline V CDR1 and CDR2: SGHKS, YYEKEE (reference sequence). Trimming removed 4 bases from V and 9 bases from J, with 22 bases in between.

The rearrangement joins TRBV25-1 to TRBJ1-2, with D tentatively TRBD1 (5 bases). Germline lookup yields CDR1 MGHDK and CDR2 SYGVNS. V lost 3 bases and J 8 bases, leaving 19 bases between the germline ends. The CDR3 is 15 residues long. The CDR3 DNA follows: TGTGCCAGCAGTGACCGGGGGATCACTTCAGGAGGCTACACCTTC. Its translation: CASSDRGITSGGYTF.

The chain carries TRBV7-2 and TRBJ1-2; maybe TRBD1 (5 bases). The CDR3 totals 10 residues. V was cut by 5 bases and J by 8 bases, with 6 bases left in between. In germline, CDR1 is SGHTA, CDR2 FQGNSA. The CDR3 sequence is CASSQGGYTF. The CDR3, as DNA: TGTGCCAGCAGCCAGGGAGGCTACACCTTC.

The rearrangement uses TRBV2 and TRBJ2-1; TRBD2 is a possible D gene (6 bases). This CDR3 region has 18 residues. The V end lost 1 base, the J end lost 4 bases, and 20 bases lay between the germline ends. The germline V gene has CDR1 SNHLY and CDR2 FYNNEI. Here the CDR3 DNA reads TGTGCCAGCAGTGAAGATGGGACTCTGGGGGGTTTGTACAATGAGCAGTTCTTC. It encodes CASSEDGTLGGLYNEQFF.

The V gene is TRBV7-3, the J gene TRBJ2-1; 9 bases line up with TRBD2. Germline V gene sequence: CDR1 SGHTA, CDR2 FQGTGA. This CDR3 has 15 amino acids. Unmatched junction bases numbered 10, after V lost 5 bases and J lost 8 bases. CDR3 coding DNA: TGTGCCAGCAGCCTTAGCGGGGGCGGGGGGGATGAGCAGTTCTTC. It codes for CASSLSGGGGDEQFF.

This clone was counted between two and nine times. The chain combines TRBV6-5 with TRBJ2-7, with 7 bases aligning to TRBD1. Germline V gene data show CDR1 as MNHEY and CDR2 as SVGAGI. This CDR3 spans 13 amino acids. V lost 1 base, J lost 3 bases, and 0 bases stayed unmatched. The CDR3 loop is CASSYYRGYEQYF. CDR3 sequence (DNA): TGTGCCAGCAGTTACTACAGGGGCTACGAGCAGTACTTC.

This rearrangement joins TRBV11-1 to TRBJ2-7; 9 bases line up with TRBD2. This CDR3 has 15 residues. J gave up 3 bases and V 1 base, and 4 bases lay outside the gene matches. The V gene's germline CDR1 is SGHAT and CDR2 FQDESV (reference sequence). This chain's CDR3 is CASSLGLAGSYEQYF. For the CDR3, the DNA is TGTGCCAGCAGCTTAGGTCTAGCGGGGAGCTACGAGCAGTACTTC.